Sequencing of this TCR beta chain was carried out in a study of cytomegalovirus exposure and HLA in healthy donors. With respect to this clone: The antigen is unknown.

The PCR employed 60 Vbeta primers together with 13 Jbeta primers. Repertoires were generated with immunoSEQ multiplex PCR, while TCRdb's copy carries only in-frame clones and drops some. The sample lists 150,000 to 200,000 clones; roughly four fifths were seen once. General study results and limits: Most observed TCR sequences were rare, whereas some public TCRs were detected in many donors. HLA allele associations emerged for under 20,000 TCR beta sequences in a later analysis, at 0.05 false discovery rate. Further analysis was carried out later, and it showed several of the most significant clusters appearing linked to common viral pathogens.

Looked up from germline, CDR1 is SGHRS and CDR2 is YFSETQ. This CDR3 region has 13 residues. Trimming shortened V by 3 bases and J by 7 bases, and 11 bases separated the two germline ends. The V gene is TRBV5-1, the J gene TRBJ2-1; D is possibly TRBD2 (6 bases). The clonotype was recovered from a woman aged 40 to 50 in good health and CMV-seronegative. What was sequenced was PBMCs. CDR3 coding DNA: TGCGCCAGCAGCTGGGACTGGGGGAATGAGCAGTTCTTC. Protein sequence: CASSWDWGNEQFF.